The 3 T cell receptor beta chains listed next were all sequenced from one sample in a study of blood T cell repertoires in COVID-19. Sequenced by immunoSEQ multiplex PCR; TCRdb stores in-frame clones only, minus some. This sample has approximately 45,000 clones, with around nine tenths found just once. The sample consisted of peripheral blood. The receptors come from a man in his forties with COVID-19, enrolled during active disease.

The chain has TRBV11-3 and TRBJ1-6; 8 bases map to TRBD1. After removal of 1 base from V and 7 bases from J, the junction contained 0 bases not matched to a gene. Germline loops: CDR1 SGHNT, CDR2 YENEEA. The CDR3 totals 14 residues. The CDR3 region has the DNA TGTGCCAGCAGCTTAGGACAGGGGAATTCACCCCTCCACTTT. This translates into CASSLGQGNSPLHF.

This clone was counted a few times. The chain couples TRBV4-2 to TRBJ2-7; 9 bases are a match to TRBD2. Trimming at V came to 2 bases and at J to 7 bases, leaving 9 bases not matched to a gene. CDR3 length equals 15 residues. Germline assignment: CDR1 LGHNA and CDR2 YNFKEQ. The CDR3 loop is CASSQPGGGAIEQYF. CDR3 coding DNA: TGTGCCAGCAGCCAACCCGGCGGGGGGGCAATAGAGCAGTACTTC.

The chain couples TRBV19 to TRBJ1-1, with 7 bases fitting TRBD1. The germline gives CDR1 LNHDA, CDR2 SQIVND (reference sequence). J gave up 4 bases and V 3 bases, and 5 bases lay outside the gene matches. This CDR3 region has 14 residues. CDR3 bases: TGTGCCAGTAGTATCCTGTCAGGGGGCACTGAAGCTTTCTTT. This encodes CASSILSGGTEAFF.